The 26 T cell receptor beta chains given below trace back to one sample, sequenced in a study of T cells after yellow fever vaccination. TCRdb re-derived calls from the 5' RACE reads in MiXCR, one entry per CDR3 protein. The data hold around 250,000 distinct CDR3 sequences, with 5.2% observed a single time. Specimen: CD4+ T cells sorted from PBMCs, collected on the day of the yellow fever booster vaccination. The receptors derive from a man between 18 and 29 years old who received the YFV17D yellow fever vaccine.

V usage is TRBV5-4 and J usage is TRBJ2-7; TRBD1 matches 8 bases. This CDR3 is built from 15 residues. Germline CDR1 is SGHNT and CDR2 is YYREEE (reference sequence). The trim removed 0 bases at V and 2 bases at J, leaving 4 bases unmatched. This chain's CDR3 is CASSLAKTGAYEQYF. CDR3 nucleotide sequence: TGTGCCAGCAGCTTGGCCAAGACAGGGGCCTACGAGCAGTACTTC.

This clonotype was picked up a small number of times. This rearrangement joins TRBV4-1 to TRBJ2-6; D unresolved. V was clipped by 3 bases and J by 0 bases, with 9 bases between them. CDR3 length: 16 amino acids. Germline CDR1 reads MGHRA; CDR2 reads YSYEKL. CDR3 region: CASSQLVNSGANVLTF. CDR3 coding DNA: TGCGCCAGCAGCCAGCTCGTGAACTCTGGGGCCAACGTCCTGACTTTC.

The gene calls are TRBV6-2 or TRBV6-3 and TRBJ1-2, with no clear D. The V end lost 7 bases, the J end lost 7 bases, and 16 bases lay between the germline ends. The CDR3 extends over 13 amino acids. The germline CDR1 and CDR2 sequences are MNHEY and SVGEGT. The CDR3 protein is CASTPLRQTGYTF. The CDR3 nucleotides are TGTGCCAGCACCCCCCTCCGACAAACTGGCTACACCTTC.

This rearrangement joins TRBV15 to TRBJ1-2; the D gene is possibly TRBD1 (5 bases). This CDR3 comprises 15 residues. Trimming removed 5 bases from V and 3 bases from J, with 16 bases in between. Per germline, CDR1 LNHNV and CDR2 YYDKDF (reference sequence). CDR3 amino acids: CATSLWEGQDYGYTF. The CDR3 DNA reads TGTGCCACCAGCCTTTGGGAGGGGCAAGACTATGGCTACACCTTC. The full variable domain, rest sourced from reference TRBV15 and TRBJ1-2, is DAMVIQNPRYQVTQFGKPVTLSCSQTLNHNVMYWYQQKSSQAPKLLFHYYDKDFNNEADTPDNFQSRRPNTSFCFLDIRSPGLGDTAMYLCATSLWEGQDYGYTFGSGTRLTVV.

This clonotype was seen more than once but under ten times. V and J are TRBV6-2 or TRBV6-3 and TRBJ1-2; D unresolved. Trimming cost V 2 bases and J 2 bases, with 9 bases left between them. The germline V gene has CDR1 MNHEY and CDR2 SVGEGT. The CDR3 sequence is 14 residues long. For the CDR3, the DNA is TGTGCCAGCAGTTACGTGGAGGAAAACTATGGCTACACCTTC. Translated: CASSYVEENYGYTF.

This clonotype has just a few counts. The rearrangement uses TRBV7-9 and TRBJ2-2; TRBD2 agrees at 10 bases. CDR1 is SEHNR and CDR2 is FQNEAQ in the germline V gene (reference sequence). This CDR3 has 16 amino acids. The junction had 6 bases not matched to a gene; V was cut back by 7 bases and J by 1 base. DNA for the CDR3: TGTGCCAGCAACTTGGGACTAGCGCGGAACACCGGGGAGCTGTTTTTT. This gives the protein CASNLGLARNTGELFF. The full variable domain, in which reference TRBV7-9 and TRBJ2-2 provide the parts outside the CDR3, is DTGVSQNPRHKITKRGQNVTFRCDPISEHNRLYWYRQTLGQGPEFLTYFQNEAQLEKSRLLSDRFSAERPKGSFSTLEIQRTEQGDSAMYLCASNLGLARNTGELFFGEGSRLTVL.

The chain recombines TRBV5-1 with TRBJ2-3; 8 bases map to TRBD2. The germline CDR1 and CDR2 sequences are SGHRS and YFSETQ. The junction had 9 bases not matched to a gene; V was cut back by 6 bases and J by 3 bases. The CDR3 runs to 15 residues. The CDR3 nucleotides read TGCGCCAGCACCATTTTAGCGGGGAAAACAGATACGCAGTATTTT. Encoded protein: CASTILAGKTDTQYF.

This clonotype was picked up a small number of times. The chain links TRBV20-1 to TRBJ2-4, with D perhaps TRBD1 (7 bases). Germline lookup yields CDR1 DFQATT and CDR2 SNEGSKA (reference sequence). Trimming took 0 bases from V and 8 from J, leaving 8 bases between them. CDR3 length equals 12 residues. The CDR3 DNA follows: TGCAGTGCTAGAGACAGGGGGGACATTCAGTACTTC. It encodes CSARDRGDIQYF.

This clonotype showed up many times. The genes are TRBV10-3 and TRBJ1-2; possible D gene TRBD1, 5 bases. With 10 bases removed from V and 4 bases from J, the gap between germline ends came to 10 bases. This CDR3 comprises 11 residues. The V gene's germline CDR1 is ENHRY and CDR2 SYGVKD. The chain's CDR3 is CATSGAYGYTF. The CDR3 nucleotides are TGTGCCACCTCTGGGGCCTATGGCTACACCTTC.

This rearrangement joins TRBV28 to TRBJ1-1; no reliable D call. From germline, CDR1 is MDHEN and CDR2 SYDVKM. V lost 5 bases and J 5 bases, leaving 12 bases between the germline ends. This CDR3 has 13 amino acids. The CDR3: CASSPPHRTEAFF. In DNA, the CDR3 is TGTGCCAGCAGTCCTCCCCATCGGACTGAAGCTTTCTTT.

This chain uses TRBV27 with TRBJ1-1; D may be TRBD1 (5 bases). The CDR3 runs 14 residues. The germline V gene has CDR1 MNHEY and CDR2 SMNVEV (reference sequence). Trimming took off 3 bases at V and 4 bases at J, with 12 bases between the two ends. CDR3 residues: CASSFKPGGTEAFF. CDR3 DNA sequence: TGTGCCAGCAGTTTTAAACCGGGGGGCACTGAAGCTTTCTTT.

V gene TRBV19 combines with J gene TRBJ2-7; TRBD1 agrees at 10 bases. This CDR3 has 14 amino acids. Trimming at V came to 6 bases and at J to 0 bases, leaving 2 bases not matched to a gene. Germline CDR1 is LNHDA and CDR2 is SQIVND (reference sequence). The CDR3 DNA reads as TGTGCCAGTAGGGGACAGGGGAGCTCCTACGAGCAGTACGTC. Translating gives CASRGQGSSYEQYV.

The V call is TRBV5-1, the J call TRBJ1-1; D unresolved. From germline, CDR1 is SGHRS and CDR2 YFSETQ. V lost 4 bases and J 1 base, leaving 11 bases between the germline ends. The CDR3 is 14 residues long. CDR3 amino acids: CASSPVPPNTEAFF. Here the CDR3 DNA reads TGCGCCAGCAGCCCCGTACCCCCGAACACTGAAGCTTTCTTT.

This clonotype has at least ten counts. CDR3 in DNA: TGTGCCAGCAGCTTAGGATTGACAGATACGCAGTATTTT. Its protein product is CASSLGLTDTQYF. The V and J genes are TRBV11-2 and TRBJ2-3; D uncertain. V was cut by 1 base and J by 3 bases, with 5 bases left in between. The length of the CDR3 is 13 residues. Germline V CDR1 and CDR2: SGHAT, FQNNGV.

This clonotype has a count of ten or more. The gene calls are TRBV6-4 and TRBJ1-5; 7 bases agree with TRBD1. After removal of 3 bases from V and 4 bases from J, the junction contained 6 bases not matched to a gene. Germline CDR1 is MRHNA and CDR2 is SNTAGT. The CDR3 is 15 residues long. CDR3 protein: CASSEGQRCNQPQHF. CDR3 nucleotides: TGTGCCAGCAGTGAGGGACAGAGATGTAATCAGCCCCAGCATTTT.

The chain is built from TRBV6-5 and TRBJ2-1; 9 bases agree with TRBD2. J lost 4 bases, V lost 0 bases, and 4 bases had no gene match. The CDR3 runs 16 residues. The V gene's germline CDR1 is MNHEY and CDR2 SVGAGI. CDR3 nucleotide sequence: TGTGCCAGCAGTTACTCAGGCGGGGGGGCGTACAATGAGCAGTTCTTC. Residues: CASSYSGGGAYNEQFF.

J is TRBJ2-3 and V is TRBV24-1, with D possibly matching TRBD2 (5 bases). The CDR3 contains 14 residues. Per germline, CDR1 KGHDR and CDR2 SFDVKD. V was pared by 1 base and J by 5 bases, with 9 bases between. The CDR3 nucleotides read TGTGCCACCAGTGATTTACGGGGTGGAGATACGCAGTATTTT. As protein: CATSDLRGGDTQYF.

This chain uses TRBV27 with TRBJ1-2; D is perhaps TRBD1 (5 bases). The germline CDR1 and CDR2 sequences are MNHEY and SMNVEV (reference sequence). The germline V and J ends were trimmed by 7 bases and 5 bases, with 26 bases remaining between them. The CDR3 is made up of 17 amino acids. The CDR3 DNA sequence: TGTGCCAGCACCCGATCCGGGGGGAGGGAACCCCGGTATGGCTACACCTTC. Residues: CASTRSGGREPRYGYTF.

This chain links TRBV19 with TRBJ1-1; no definite D call. The V end was cut by 7 bases, the J end by 2 bases, with 14 bases between. Germline loops: CDR1 LNHDA, CDR2 SQIVND (reference sequence). The CDR3 covers 14 residues. CDR3 in DNA: TGTGCCAGTAACGGCGCGGGGAAAAACACTGAAGCTTTCTTT. Its translation: CASNGAGKNTEAFF.

This clonotype was observed a handful of times. The chain couples TRBV6-2 or TRBV6-3 to TRBJ1-5; TRBD1 matches at 7 bases. Germline CDR1 and CDR2: MNHEY and SVGEGT. Germline trimming cut 4 bases from V and 4 bases from J; bases unmatched to any gene: 10. The CDR3 contains 16 residues. In DNA form, the CDR3 reads TGTGCCAGCAGTTTTTCCACAGGGGAAGGGAATCAGCCCCAGCATTTT. Protein: CASSFSTGEGNQPQHF.

V usage is TRBV20-1 and J usage is TRBJ2-5; D unresolved. Germline values: CDR1 DFQATT, CDR2 SNEGSKA (reference sequence). With 5 bases removed from V and 5 bases from J, the gap between germline ends came to 6 bases. There are 10 residues in the CDR3. The CDR3 protein is CSALEETQYF. The CDR3 region has the DNA TGCAGTGCTCTCGAGGAGACCCAGTACTTC.

This clonotype appeared many times. This chain connects TRBV10-3 to TRBJ1-2; 7 bases line up with TRBD1. The length of the CDR3 is 13 residues. V was pared by 3 bases and J by 4 bases, with 2 bases of the junction left unmatched. Germline assignment: CDR1 ENHRY and CDR2 SYGVKD. CDR3 DNA sequence: TGTGCCATCAGTGAAGGGACAGCCTATGGCTACACCTTC. It encodes CAISEGTAYGYTF.

The table lists this clonotype with a few counts. The V and J genes are TRBV12-3 or TRBV12-4 and TRBJ2-3, with a weak D call TRBD1 (6 bases). The CDR3 covers 19 residues. V was trimmed by 5 bases and J by 0 bases, leaving 24 bases between them. The CDR3 is CASSPWTALRTSSTDTQYF. CDR3 DNA: TGTGCCAGCAGTCCTTGGACAGCTTTGAGGACTTCTAGCACAGATACGCAGTATTTT.

This clonotype was counted ten times or more. This chain uses TRBV29-1 with TRBJ2-3; the D is unclear. Trimming pared 5 bases from V and 1 base from J, leaving 13 bases between. This CDR3 contains 14 residues. Germline CDR1 and CDR2: SQVTM and ANQGSEA. CDR3 amino acids: CSVRPQRGTDTQYF. CDR3 nucleotides: TGCAGCGTTCGTCCCCAAAGGGGCACAGATACGCAGTATTTT.

The sample holds a few counts of this clonotype. The rearrangement links TRBV6-5 to TRBJ2-7; 10 bases line up with TRBD2. Germline V gene data show CDR1 as MNHEY and CDR2 as SVGAGI. V shed 2 bases, J shed 3 bases, and the junction held 16 bases outside the gene matches. CDR3 length: 19 amino acids. The CDR3: CASSYRIVLAGDKNYEQYV. In DNA, the CDR3 is TGTGCCAGCAGTTACAGGATCGTTCTAGCGGGGGACAAAAACTACGAGCAGTACGTC.

This clonotype came up a few times. The CDR3 DNA sequence: TGTGCCAGCTCACTTGGGACAGGGGGAGACTTTCAGTTCTTC. Translation gives CASSLGTGGDFQFF. The chain employs TRBV18 and TRBJ2-1; 11 positions agree with TRBD1. CDR1 KGHSH and CDR2 LQKENI come from the germline V gene. The CDR3 covers 14 residues. J lost 13 bases, V lost 4 bases, and 9 bases had no gene match.